This passage covers 24 T cell receptor beta chains from one sample sequenced in a study of cytomegalovirus exposure and HLA in healthy donors. Researchers ran the PCR with 60 Vbeta and 13 Jbeta primers. Sequenced by immunoSEQ multiplex PCR; TCRdb stores in-frame clones only, minus some. The sample yields around 200,000 clones, around 80% seen once. Material: PBMCs. All receptors come from a girl aged 2 to 10 in good health and CMV-seropositive.

The chain uses TRBV2 and TRBJ2-4; TRBD2 agrees at 7 bases. The CDR3 is made up of 14 amino acids. CDR1 SNHLY and CDR2 FYNNEI come from the germline V gene. J gave up 6 bases and V 3 bases, and 5 bases lay outside the gene matches. In DNA form, the CDR3 reads TGTGCCAGCAGTGAGGGGACTATCATAAACATTCAGTACTTC. Amino acid sequence: CASSEGTIINIQYF.

V is TRBV5-1 and J is TRBJ1-2; 8 nucleotides agree with TRBD1. The CDR3 length is 15 residues. The germline V gene encodes CDR1 SGHRS and CDR2 YFSETQ. With 0 bases clipped from V and 4 bases from J, the junction kept 5 bases outside the gene matches. Here the CDR3 reads CASSLGDRKAYGYTF. DNA of the CDR3: TGCGCCAGCAGCTTGGGGGACAGGAAAGCCTATGGCTACACCTTC.

V is TRBV6-5 and J is TRBJ2-1; 13 positions match TRBD2. The CDR3 totals 15 residues. CDR1 MNHEY and CDR2 SVGAGI come from the germline V gene. The trim removed 3 bases at V and 6 bases at J, leaving 2 bases unmatched. CDR3 coding DNA: TGTGCCAGCAGTTATCGGACTAGCGGGGGCAATGAGCAGTTCTTC. Its translation: CASSYRTSGGNEQFF.

The chain has TRBV6-5 and TRBJ1-2, with D possibly TRBD1 on 5 matching bases. This CDR3 spans 12 amino acids. Germline-derived CDR1 and CDR2 are MNHEY and SVGAGI. The germline V and J ends were trimmed by 5 bases and 8 bases, with 12 bases remaining between them. CDR3 region: CASSGQSGGYTF. The CDR3 nucleotides read TGTGCCAGCAGTGGACAATCGGGCGGCTACACCTTC.

The chain combines TRBV6-1 with TRBJ1-5; 7 bases are shared with TRBD1. The CDR3 totals 16 residues. Germline V lookup: CDR1 MNHNS, CDR2 SASEGT. The ends lost 0 bases at V and 0 bases at J; junction bases unmatched: 2. The CDR3 reads CASSEARGASNQPQHF. Written as DNA, the CDR3 is TGTGCCAGCAGTGAAGCCAGGGGGGCTAGCAATCAGCCCCAGCATTTT.

The chain links TRBV6-1 to TRBJ2-7; possible D gene TRBD2, 7 bases. The CDR3 totals 14 residues. V was cut by 9 bases and J by 0 bases, with 15 bases left in between. Germline CDR1 is MNHNS and CDR2 is SASEGT. The DNA for the CDR3 is TGTGCCAGTCATGACAGGACTAGCTCCTACGAGCAGTACTTC. This codes for CASHDRTSSYEQYF.

The chain couples TRBV10-3 to TRBJ1-5; TRBD1 matches 9 bases. V shed 6 bases, J shed 4 bases, and the junction held 7 bases outside the gene matches. Germline V gene lookup returns CDR1 ENHRY and CDR2 SYGVKD. The CDR3 loop spans 15 amino acids. CDR3 DNA sequence: TGTGCCATCAGGGATCCTGGACAGGGGAATCAGCCCCAGCATTTT. This codes for CAIRDPGQGNQPQHF.

CDR3 DNA sequence: TGTGCCATCATGAGAGCTCCTAATGAAAAACTGTTTTTT. This translates into CAIMRAPNEKLFF. The rearrangement uses TRBV28 and TRBJ1-4; D gene unclear. V lost 10 bases and J lost 3, with 12 bases in between. Germline-derived CDR1 and CDR2 are MDHEN and SYDVKM. There are 13 residues in the CDR3.

The J gene is TRBJ1-1, the V gene TRBV5-6; maybe TRBD1 (5 bases). V was shortened by 0 bases and J by 1 base, with 10 bases between the two germline ends. The CDR3 has 15 amino acids. Germline V gene data show CDR1 as SGHDT and CDR2 as YYEEEE. CDR3 in DNA: TGTGCCAGCAGCTTGGGAGCCAGGGAGAACACTGAAGCTTTCTTT. This sequence encodes CASSLGARENTEAFF.

The chain employs TRBV6-5 and TRBJ2-1, with 9 positions matching TRBD1. This CDR3 contains 13 residues. The V segment lost 6 bases and the J segment 8 bases; nucleotides outside the gene matches: 5. The germline V gene has CDR1 MNHEY and CDR2 SVGAGI. In DNA, the CDR3 is TGTGCCAGCAGCCGGGACAGGGTCGATGAGCAGTTCTTC. This translates into CASSRDRVDEQFF.

This chain joins TRBV25-1 and TRBJ1-2; no clear D gene. The V gene lost 2 bases and the J gene lost 3 bases, with 7 bases spanning the gap. Germline lookup yields CDR1 MGHDK and CDR2 SYGVNS. This CDR3 has 13 amino acids. The CDR3 here is CASSENMDYGYTF. The DNA for the CDR3 is TGTGCCAGCAGTGAAAACATGGACTATGGCTACACCTTC.

V is TRBV2 and J is TRBJ2-5; D is perhaps TRBD1 (6 bases). The V gene's germline CDR1 is SNHLY and CDR2 FYNNEI. This CDR3 spans 13 amino acids. Trimming removed 7 bases from V and 1 base from J, with 10 bases in between. For the CDR3, the DNA is TGTGCCAGCACCCCGACAGGCCAAGAGACCCAGTACTTC. Residues: CASTPTGQETQYF.

A word on this clone: This CDR3 is also generated by other DNA sequences in the sample. The chain joins TRBV28 to TRBJ1-2; 9 bases are shared with TRBD1. Germline V CDR1 and CDR2: MDHEN, SYDVKM. Losses at the gene ends were 2 bases for V and 4 bases for J; bases not matched to a gene: 2. The CDR3 is made up of 14 amino acids. CDR3 residues: CASSLPGQGYGYTF. The CDR3 DNA sequence: TGTGCCAGCAGTTTACCGGGACAGGGCTATGGCTACACCTTC.

The chain carries TRBV25-1 and TRBJ2-2, with 7 positions matching TRBD1. V shed 8 bases, J shed 4 bases, and the junction held 4 bases outside the gene matches. The germline CDR1 and CDR2 sequences are MGHDK and SYGVNS. The CDR3 is 13 residues long. This CDR3 reads CASGRQGTGELFF. In nucleotides, the CDR3 is TGTGCCAGCGGCCGACAGGGCACCGGGGAGCTGTTTTTT. Complete variable domain (other parts from reference TRBV25-1 and TRBJ2-2): EADIYQTPRYLVIGTGKKITLECSQTMGHDKMYWYQQDPGMELHLIHYSYGVNSTEKGDLSSESTVSRIRTEHFPLTLESARPSHTSQYLCASGRQGTGELFFGEGSRLTVL.

V gene TRBV18 combines with J gene TRBJ2-7; D possibly corresponds to TRBD2 (6 bases). Trimming left V 1 base short and J 3 bases short, with 16 bases between. CDR3 length: 16 residues. Germline V gene sequence: CDR1 KGHSH, CDR2 LQKENI. CDR3 protein: CASSPRPTREGYEQYF. The CDR3 DNA reads TGTGCCAGCTCACCACGCCCGACTAGGGAAGGCTACGAGCAGTACTTC.

The chain is built from TRBV5-1 and TRBJ2-5; D remains unclear. This CDR3 has 12 amino acids. V was shortened by 1 base and J by 5 bases, with 6 bases between the two germline ends. The germline CDR1 and CDR2 sequences are SGHRS and YFSETQ. This CDR3 reads CASSLTWETQYF. The CDR3 DNA is TGCGCCAGCAGCTTGACTTGGGAGACCCAGTACTTC.

As to this clone: Sequence at one end of the junction differs from germline and may be a read error. In the same sample, other DNA sequences code for this CDR3. This chain links TRBV28 with TRBJ1-5; 10 nucleotides align to TRBD1. Germline CDR1 is MDHEN and CDR2 is SYDVKM. The CDR3 runs to 15 residues. CDR3 protein: CASTRDRGLIQPQHF. The CDR3 bases are TGCGCCAGCACCAGGGACAGGGGATTGATTCAGCCCCAGCATTTT.

This sequence joins TRBV10-3 and TRBJ2-3, with 9 bases identical to TRBD2. The CDR3 runs 15 residues. The germline V gene encodes CDR1 ENHRY and CDR2 SYGVKD. V trimming: 7 bases; J trimming: 6 bases; junction bases outside the gene matches: 11. The CDR3 sequence: CAIMETSGDGDTQYF. Written as DNA, the CDR3 is TGTGCCATCATGGAGACTAGCGGCGATGGGGATACGCAGTATTTT.

The chain combines TRBV4-2 with TRBJ2-1; 10 bases agree with TRBD2. The CDR3 extends over 15 amino acids. Trimming removed 5 bases from V and 7 bases from J; junction bases left unmatched: 8. CDR1 is LGHNA, CDR2 YNFKEQ, per germline. CDR3 amino acids: CASSNQRGGSNEQFF. In nucleotides, the CDR3 is TGTGCCAGCAGCAATCAGCGGGGGGGATCAAATGAGCAGTTCTTC.

The rearrangement uses TRBV12-2 and TRBJ2-7; the DNA was not compared with TRBD1, the D call given in the table. TRBV12-2 is annotated as a pseudogene. The CDR3 totals 16 residues. CDR3 amino acids: CASRGGQENSSYEQYF. The CDR3 coding sequence is TGTGCAAGTCGCGGCGGACAGGAAAATTCATCCTACGAGCAGTACTTC.

The chain joins TRBV5-1 to TRBJ2-2; 11 positions agree with TRBD1. CDR1 and CDR2 from the germline V gene are SGHRS and YFSETQ. Trimming cost V 3 bases and J 3 bases; bases outside gene matches: 7. There are 17 residues in the CDR3. CDR3 bases: TGCGCCAGCAGCTCAGGACAGGGGGCGGTCGACACCGGGGAGCTGTTTTTT. Translation: CASSSGQGAVDTGELFF.

The rearrangement links TRBV30 to TRBJ1-6; no reliable D call. V was pared by 0 bases and J by 0 bases, with 15 bases between. This CDR3 spans 18 amino acids. The germline CDR1 and CDR2 sequences are GTSNPN and SVGIG (reference sequence). CDR3 bases: TGTGCCTGGAGTGTTGTCAGAGCGGGAAGCTCCTATAATTCACCCCTCCACTTT. Encoded protein: CAWSVVRAGSSYNSPLHF.

The V call is TRBV10-3, the J call TRBJ2-1; 9 bases are a match to TRBD1. CDR1 is ENHRY and CDR2 is SYGVKD in the germline V gene. Losses at the gene ends were 7 bases for V and 9 bases for J; bases not matched to a gene: 4. CDR3 size: 12 residues. The CDR3 DNA is TGTGCCATCAATACAGGGGGCGGTGAGCAGTTCTTC. This codes for CAINTGGGEQFF.

The V call is TRBV5-6, the J call TRBJ2-3, with TRBD1 matching over 9 bases. Germline-derived CDR1 and CDR2 are SGHDT and YYEEEE. V dropped 2 bases and J dropped 4; count of bases not matched to a gene: 5. This CDR3 is built from 15 residues. CDR3 in amino acids: CASSFGQGNSDTQYF. CDR3 bases: TGTGCCAGCAGCTTTGGACAGGGGAATTCAGATACGCAGTATTTT.